The 17 T cell receptor beta chains listed next were all sequenced from one sample in a study of STAT5B mutations in CD4+ large granular lymphocyte leukemia. Assay used: immunoSEQ multiplex PCR; TCRdb lists only in-frame clones, some missing. This sample carries some 3,900 clones, 75% to 85% of them seen once, and the ten largest clones take 75%. The sequencing input was PBMCs. These receptors all stem from a man aged 55 to 70 with CD4+ T-cell large granular lymphocyte leukemia.

Only a few counts were recorded for this clone. The chain links TRBV4-2 to TRBJ1-1, with 8 positions matching TRBD1. The V segment lost 5 bases and the J segment 7 bases; nucleotides outside the gene matches: 3. The CDR3 contains 12 residues. From germline, CDR1 is LGHNA and CDR2 YNFKEQ. CDR3 in amino acids: CASSYDRGEAFF. The CDR3 nucleotides read TGTGCCAGCAGCTATGACAGGGGTGAAGCTTTCTTT.

V is TRBV6-5 and J is TRBJ1-1; D is unclear. Germline lookup yields CDR1 MNHEY and CDR2 SVGAGI. The CDR3 totals 13 residues. Trimming cost V 6 bases and J 7 bases, with 15 bases left between them. DNA for the CDR3: TGTGCCAGCAGCACAAACCGGCAGTATGAAGCTTTCTTT. Its translation: CASSTNRQYEAFF.

V and J are TRBV2 and TRBJ2-7; 7 bases fit TRBD2. The length of the CDR3 is 14 residues. Germline V gene sequence: CDR1 SNHLY, CDR2 FYNNEI. Losses at the gene ends were 10 bases for V and 5 bases for J; bases not matched to a gene: 14. CDR3 sequence: CATNAGGKVDEQYF. The CDR3 nucleotides are TGTGCCACTAATGCCGGGGGGAAGGTGGACGAGCAGTACTTC.

The chain is built from TRBV27 and TRBJ2-5, with D possibly TRBD1 on 6 matching bases. Germline values: CDR1 MNHEY, CDR2 SMNVEV (reference sequence). Trimming cost V 2 bases and J 5 bases, with 15 bases left between them. The CDR3 is 15 amino acids. CDR3 coding DNA: TGTGCCAGCAGTTTAATGCAGGGGAAAGTGGAGACCCAGTACTTC. This encodes CASSLMQGKVETQYF.

This clone was counted a single time. V gene TRBV2 combines with J gene TRBJ2-2; D is perhaps TRBD1 or TRBD2 (5 bases each). From germline, CDR1 is SNHLY and CDR2 FYNNEI. V lost 8 bases and J 4 bases, leaving 11 bases between the germline ends. This CDR3 has 13 amino acids. CDR3 nucleotides: TGTGCCAGCTGGACGGGGCTCACCGGGGAGCTGTTTTTT. Protein sequence: CASWTGLTGELFF.

The gene calls are TRBV6-5 and TRBJ2-5, with 7 bases fitting TRBD2. The CDR3 is 12 amino acids. V lost 7 bases and J lost 5; bases outside the gene matches: 4. Germline V gene data show CDR1 as MNHEY and CDR2 as SVGAGI. CDR3 sequence reads: CASTGGSETQYF. CDR3 DNA: TGTGCCAGCACCGGGGGGTCGGAGACCCAGTACTTC.

This clone was detected once. The V call is TRBV10-2, the J call TRBJ1-1; D is ambiguous. The CDR3 runs to 13 residues. V lost 3 bases and J 6 bases, leaving 11 bases between the germline ends. Germline CDR1 and CDR2: WSHSY and SAAADI. CDR3 in amino acids: CASSDGGDSEAFF. CDR3 sequence (DNA): TGCGCCAGCAGTGACGGCGGGGATTCTGAAGCTTTCTTT.

This chain uses TRBV6-1 with TRBJ2-1, with D maybe TRBD2 (6 bases). The CDR3 spans 13 residues. Germline V gene lookup returns CDR1 MNHNS and CDR2 SASEGT. V dropped 4 bases and J dropped 3 bases, with 7 bases sitting between them. CDR3 protein: CASSVAVYNEQFF. For the CDR3, the DNA is TGTGCCAGCAGTGTAGCGGTCTACAATGAGCAGTTCTTC.

This chain connects TRBV4-3 to TRBJ2-7; 10 nucleotides align to TRBD1. The V gene end was trimmed by 2 bases and the J gene end by 4 bases; junction bases not matched to a gene: 8. The germline V gene has CDR1 LGHNA and CDR2 YSLEER. CDR3 length: 16 residues. Here the CDR3 reads CASSQQPGQGNYEQYF. CDR3 bases: TGCGCCAGCAGCCAACAACCGGGACAGGGGAATTACGAGCAGTACTTC.

This chain uses TRBV13 with TRBJ2-7; tentatively, D is TRBD2 (6 bases). This CDR3 region has 14 residues. Germline assignment: CDR1 PRHDT and CDR2 FYEKMQ (reference sequence). V dropped 1 base and J dropped 7 bases, with 14 bases sitting between them. This CDR3 reads CASSLVGPGGEQYF. CDR3 nucleotide sequence: TGTGCCAGCAGCTTAGTTGGGCCCGGGGGAGAGCAGTACTTC.

V and J are TRBV6-5 and TRBJ2-7; 7 bases match TRBD1. Trimming at V came to 9 bases and at J to 5 bases, leaving 16 bases not matched to a gene. CDR3 length: 15 residues. CDR1 is MNHEY and CDR2 is SVGAGI in the germline V gene. This CDR3 is CASKEQGQFANEQYF. The CDR3 region has the DNA TGTGCCAGTAAGGAGCAGGGACAGTTCGCTAACGAGCAGTACTTC.

The chain combines TRBV27 with TRBJ1-1; 7 bases fit TRBD1. With 3 bases clipped from V and 0 bases from J, the junction kept 4 bases outside the gene matches. CDR1 MNHEY and CDR2 SMNVEV come from the germline V gene (reference sequence). The CDR3 spans 15 residues. The CDR3 loop is CASSLVTGMNTEAFF. The CDR3 nucleotides are TGTGCCAGCAGTTTGGTGACAGGGATGAACACTGAAGCTTTCTTT.

The rearrangement links TRBV15 to TRBJ2-7; TRBD2 aligns across 11 bases. Trimming cost V 2 bases and J 5 bases; bases outside gene matches: 8. This CDR3 is built from 16 residues. CDR1 is LNHNV, CDR2 YYDKDF, per germline (reference sequence). The CDR3 bases are TGTGCCACCAGCAGACCAACTAGCGGGGGTACCGACGAGCAGTACTTC. Amino acid sequence: CATSRPTSGGTDEQYF.

The rearrangement joins TRBV6-6 to TRBJ2-7, with 9 bases lining up with TRBD2. V lost 6 bases, J lost 2 bases, and 8 bases stayed unmatched. The CDR3 is 15 amino acids. Germline CDR1 reads MNHNY; CDR2 reads SVGAGI (reference sequence). CDR3 DNA sequence: TGTGCCAGCAGAGCCCCTGGCGGGGGGGCCTACGAGCAGTACTTC. It codes for CASRAPGGGAYEQYF.

The J gene is TRBJ2-7, the V gene TRBV4-1; either TRBD1 or TRBD2 may fit D (5 bases each). Germline CDR1 reads MGHRA; CDR2 reads YSYEKL. There are 16 residues in the CDR3. Trimming removed 0 bases from V and 0 bases from J, with 12 bases in between. The CDR3 loop reads CASSQDWPGSSYEQYF. CDR3 in DNA: TGCGCCAGCAGCCAAGATTGGCCAGGGAGCTCCTACGAGCAGTACTTC.

This clone was seen more than once but under ten times. The rearrangement links TRBV4-3 to TRBJ2-6; the D gene is possibly TRBD2 (6 bases). In germline, CDR1 is LGHNA, CDR2 YSLEER. The CDR3 covers 16 residues. V shed 1 base and J shed 0 bases, with 7 bases lying between them. The CDR3 DNA sequence: TGCGCCAGCAGCCAAGTGGAGGGCTCTGGGGCCAACGTCCTGACTTTC. It translates to CASSQVEGSGANVLTF.

The V call is TRBV2, the J call TRBJ2-7; 8 bases line up with TRBD1. Germline V lookup: CDR1 SNHLY, CDR2 FYNNEI. The CDR3 extends over 15 amino acids. The ends lost 3 bases at V and 3 bases at J; junction bases unmatched: 7. CDR3 loop: CASSDRTGSLYEQYF. CDR3 nucleotides: TGTGCCAGCAGTGACCGGACAGGGTCCCTCTACGAGCAGTACTTC.